This TCR beta chain appears in the sequencing data of a study of metastatic and nonmetastatic thyroid tumors. Study in general: Comparative analysis of repertoires was undertaken across blood and tumor or nodule tissue obtained from malignant and benign thyroid patients.

On this clone: Its antigen remains unidentified.

CDR1 LGHDT and CDR2 YNNKEL come from the germline V gene (reference sequence). V was pared by 7 bases and J by 8 bases, with 7 bases of the junction left unmatched. This CDR3 is 13 amino acids long. Per the study methods: The distant-metastasis classifier for papillary thyroid cancer was built from CDR3 differences across clinicopathological groups. TCRdb re-called the PCR reads via MiXCR. These V and J calls derive from TCRdb rather than the authors' analysis. The table records some 21,000 clones, about 30% of them present only once. Patients underwent thyroid surgery, and none had received any treatment before it. Study outcomes and limitations: For both blood and tumor, malignant thyroid tumors reportedly showed significantly higher TCR beta diversity than benign nodules did.

The rearrangement joins TRBV3-1 to TRBJ1-2, with 10 bases that match TRBD1. Sequences were obtained from blood. The TCR was taken from a female donor with papillary thyroid cancer or a benign thyroid nodule (not recorded which). Some clones in this sample may be carry-over from other donors' samples. This CDR3 reads CASTDRDRGGYTF. DNA of the CDR3: TGTGCCAGCACGGACCGGGACAGGGGCGGCTACACCTTC.